This passage covers 21 T cell receptor beta chains from one sample sequenced in a study of radiotherapy plus CTLA-4 blockade in lung cancer. Some clones are missing from TCRdb's copy, which holds only in-frame ones; the method was immunoSEQ multiplex PCR. This table has about 120,000 clones, 85% to 90% appearing once. Specimen: peripheral blood, collected from a patient treated with radiotherapy plus ipilimumab. The receptors were gathered from a human donor with non-small cell lung cancer that progressed on radiotherapy plus ipilimumab.

This sequence joins TRBV2 and TRBJ1-1, with D tentatively TRBD1 (5 bases). Germline CDR1 SNHLY, CDR2 FYNNEI. Trimming pared 1 base from V and 5 bases from J, leaving 8 bases between. The CDR3 totals 13 residues. CDR3 DNA sequence: TGTGCCAGCAGTGAAGAGCGGGGGACTGAAGCTTTCTTT. Protein sequence: CASSEERGTEAFF.

This clone was observed a few times. The chain recombines TRBV6-6 with TRBJ2-2, with D tentatively TRBD2 (5 bases). Trimming took 4 bases from V and 3 from J, leaving 12 bases between them. CDR3 size: 15 residues. CDR1 MNHNY and CDR2 SVGAGI come from the germline V gene (reference sequence). The CDR3 bases are TGTGCCAGCAGTTCTACGGGATCTTACACCGGGGAGCTGTTTTTT. This gives the protein CASSSTGSYTGELFF.

The chain joins TRBV6-6 to TRBJ2-7; D is perhaps TRBD2 (6 bases). Looked up from germline, CDR1 is MNHNY and CDR2 is SVGAGI (reference sequence). Trimming left V 6 bases short and J 5 bases short, with 20 bases between. The length of the CDR3 is 15 residues. The CDR3 bases are TGTGCCAGCAGCTCCGGGACTCCGGCCCGCCACGAGCAGTACTTC. Protein: CASSSGTPARHEQYF.

The gene calls are TRBV29-1 and TRBJ2-2, with D perhaps TRBD2 (5 bases). The CDR3 length is 11 residues. Germline CDR1 SQVTM, CDR2 ANQGSEA. The ends were cut back, 3 bases at V and 7 bases at J, with 6 bases in the middle. The CDR3, as DNA: TGCAGCGTTGAGAGGGTCGGGGAGCTGTTTTTT. Its protein product is CSVERVGELFF.

This clone was counted a few times. The chain is built from TRBV7-9 and TRBJ2-1; 10 nucleotides line up with TRBD2. This CDR3 is built from 15 residues. J was trimmed by 8 bases and V by 5 bases; bases with no gene match: 9. Germline CDR1 SEHNR, CDR2 FQNEAQ (reference sequence). This chain's CDR3 is CASSVRVAGGDEQFF. Written as DNA, the CDR3 is TGTGCCAGCAGCGTACGGGTAGCGGGAGGAGATGAGCAGTTCTTC.

The chain is built from TRBV5-1 and TRBJ1-2; D not certain. Germline V gene sequence: CDR1 SGHRS, CDR2 YFSETQ. This CDR3 contains 14 residues. Trimming removed 4 bases at V and 0 bases at J, with 10 bases between. In nucleotides, the CDR3 is TGCGCCAGCAGCCCCAATGGGGCTAACTATGGCTACACCTTC. It translates to CASSPNGANYGYTF.

V gene TRBV19 combines with J gene TRBJ1-2; 10 bases fit TRBD1. The J segment lost 6 bases and the V segment lost 7 bases, leaving 5 bases of the junction unmatched. CDR3 length: 13 residues. Germline CDR1 LNHDA, CDR2 SQIVND (reference sequence). The CDR3 DNA sequence: TGTGCCAGTAACCCCGGGACAGGGGATGGCTACACCTTC. It encodes CASNPGTGDGYTF. Looking up the rest from reference TRBV19 and TRBJ1-2 gives the full variable domain: DGGITQSPKYLFRKEGQNVTLSCEQNLNHDAMYWYRQDPGQGLRLIYYSQIVNDFQKGDIAEGYSVSREKKESFPLTVTSAQKNPTAFYLCASNPGTGDGYTFGSGTRLTVV.

There are a few counts of this clone. The V call is TRBV5-4, the J call TRBJ2-7; 14 nucleotides align to TRBD2. Germline CDR1 and CDR2: SGHNT and YYREEE (reference sequence). The CDR3 is 16 residues long. Unmatched junction bases numbered 6, after V lost 0 bases and J lost 7 bases. CDR3 DNA: TGTGCCAGCAGCTTGGTGGGACTAGCGGGAGAGGGAGAGCAGTACTTC. It is translated as CASSLVGLAGEGEQYF.

The J gene is TRBJ2-2, the V gene TRBV5-1, with D hard to call. V dropped 1 base and J dropped 8 bases, with 12 bases sitting between them. Germline V gene sequence: CDR1 SGHRS, CDR2 YFSETQ. CDR3 length: 14 residues. The CDR3, as DNA: TGCGCCAGCAGCTTGACGTCGGACCGAGGGGAGCTGTTTTTT. Its protein is CASSLTSDRGELFF.

The genes are TRBV6-5 and TRBJ1-1; D perhaps matches TRBD1 (5 bases). V lost 0 bases and J lost 5, with 16 bases in between. The germline CDR1 and CDR2 sequences are MNHEY and SVGAGI. The CDR3 extends over 16 amino acids. Here the CDR3 reads CASSYSTRQIGTEAFF. The CDR3 DNA is TGTGCCAGCAGTTACTCGACCAGACAGATCGGGACTGAAGCTTTCTTT.

The chain links TRBV9 to TRBJ2-5; 8 positions match TRBD2. This CDR3 comprises 14 residues. V shed 4 bases and J 1 base; nucleotides not matched to a gene: 3. The V gene's germline CDR1 is SGDLS and CDR2 YYNGEE. The CDR3 here is CASSFGTSQETQYF. CDR3 in DNA: TGTGCCAGCAGCTTTGGGACTAGCCAAGAGACCCAGTACTTC.

The rearrangement joins TRBV7-2 to TRBJ1-1, with unresolved D. V lost 3 bases and J lost 1, with 9 bases in between. Germline V lookup: CDR1 SGHTA, CDR2 FQGNSA. This CDR3 has 14 amino acids. CDR3 amino acids: CASSFNSPNTEAFF. CDR3 bases: TGTGCCAGCAGCTTTAACAGTCCGAACACTGAAGCTTTCTTT. The whole variable domain, remainder taken from reference TRBV7-2 and TRBJ1-1, is GAGVSQSPSNKVTEKGKDVELRCDPISGHTALYWYRQSLGQGLEFLIYFQGNSAPDKSGLPSDRFSAERTGGSVSTLTIQRTQQEDSAVYLCASSFNSPNTEAFFGQGTRLTVV.

This clone came up a few times. The rearrangement uses TRBV6-1 and TRBJ1-2; tentatively, D is TRBD1 (6 bases). Looked up from germline, CDR1 is MNHNS and CDR2 is SASEGT. V was trimmed by 6 bases and J by 0 bases, leaving 11 bases between them. The CDR3 covers 14 residues. This chain's CDR3 is CASSRTDTNYGYTF. CDR3 nucleotide sequence: TGTGCCAGCAGCCGGACAGATACTAACTATGGCTACACCTTC.

The gene calls are TRBV5-4 and TRBJ2-4, with D tentatively TRBD2 (5 bases). The CDR3 sequence is 14 residues long. V gave up 3 bases and J gave up 0 bases, with 7 bases separating them. Germline CDR1 reads SGHNT; CDR2 reads YYREEE (reference sequence). CDR3 bases: TGTGCCAGCAGCTCCGCGGGAGCCAAAAACATTCAGTACTTC. Protein: CASSSAGAKNIQYF. The full variable domain, completed using reference TRBV5-4 and TRBJ2-4, is ETGVTQSPTHLIKTRGQQVTLRCSSQSGHNTVSWYQQALGQGPQFIFQYYREEENGRGNFPPRFSGLQFPNYSSELNVNALELDDSALYLCASSSAGAKNIQYFGAGTRLSVL.

The chain couples TRBV19 to TRBJ2-3; D perhaps matches TRBD1 (6 bases). V was trimmed by 0 bases and J by 4 bases, leaving 17 bases between them. This CDR3 is built from 17 residues. Germline V gene data show CDR1 as LNHDA and CDR2 as SQIVND (reference sequence). CDR3 sequence: CASSIDGFTGLADTQYF. The CDR3 DNA sequence: TGTGCCAGTAGTATAGATGGGTTTACAGGGTTGGCAGATACGCAGTATTTT.

This clone was counted once. The chain recombines TRBV7-9 with TRBJ2-5; TRBD2 agrees at 13 bases. Losses at the gene ends were 4 bases for V and 2 bases for J; bases not matched to a gene: 1. The CDR3 runs to 15 residues. The V gene's germline CDR1 is SEHNR and CDR2 FQNEAQ (reference sequence). CDR3 DNA: TGTGCCAGCAGCTGGGGACTAGCGGGGCAAGAGACCCAGTACTTC. This translates into CASSWGLAGQETQYF.

V gene TRBV9 combines with J gene TRBJ1-1, with 9 positions matching TRBD1. The CDR3 covers 13 residues. CDR1 SGDLS and CDR2 YYNGEE come from the germline V gene. V was pared by 4 bases and J by 8 bases, with 6 bases of the junction left unmatched. CDR3 DNA: TGTGCCAGCAGCCCAACAGGGGGCGCGGAAGCTTTCTTT. Protein product: CASSPTGGAEAFF.

This chain links TRBV5-1 with TRBJ2-1; a weak D match, TRBD2 (7 bases). Between the trimmed V and J ends, which lost 4 bases and 5 bases, there was a span of 13 bases. The germline V gene encodes CDR1 SGHRS and CDR2 YFSETQ. The CDR3 consists of 14 residues. CDR3 sequence: CASSHRGAHNEQFF. CDR3 nucleotides: TGCGCCAGCAGCCATCGGGGGGCCCACAATGAGCAGTTCTTC.

Concerning this clone itself: The junction and the germline gene differ at one end; a read error may be behind it. The sample has other DNA sequences that encode this CDR3 too. V gene TRBV19 combines with J gene TRBJ1-2; perhaps TRBD1 as D (5 bases). The CDR3 runs 12 residues. The germline CDR1 and CDR2 sequences are LNHDA and SQIVND (reference sequence). The CDR3 DNA follows: TGCGCCACCCGGGGCCAGATATGGGACTACACCTTC. Amino acids: CATRGQIWDYTF.

V gene TRBV6-4 combines with J gene TRBJ2-7; TRBD2 agrees at 7 bases. CDR1 MRHNA and CDR2 SNTAGT come from the germline V gene. Trimming at V came to 1 base and at J to 9 bases, leaving 6 bases not matched to a gene. The CDR3 sequence is 13 residues long. The CDR3 DNA sequence: TGTGCCAGCAGTGACTGGGAGGGCCTTGGGCAGTACTTC. It is translated as CASSDWEGLGQYF.

This sequence joins TRBV6-6 and TRBJ1-1, with D perhaps matching TRBD1 (6 bases). Germline loops: CDR1 MNHNY, CDR2 SVGAGI (reference sequence). Between the trimmed V and J ends, which lost 5 bases and 0 bases, there was a span of 13 bases. The CDR3 loop spans 15 amino acids. The CDR3 nucleotides read TGTGCCAGCAGTAACCCACAGGGATTGAACACTGAAGCTTTCTTT. It specifies CASSNPQGLNTEAFF.